Each of the 5 T cell receptor beta chains below was sequenced from the same sample in a study of PD-1 blockade in classical Hodgkin lymphoma. Generated by immunoSEQ multiplex PCR, the TCRdb table keeps only in-frame clones and is missing some. In the table there are 55,000 to 60,000 clones, more than 85% of which are singletons. Following autologous stem cell transplantation, relapse occurred in every patient, and exposure to brentuximab vedotin varied. This sample comprised peripheral blood mononuclear cells (PBMCs), obtained before the second cycle of nivolumab. The receptors derive from a human donor with classical Hodgkin lymphoma.

This chain connects TRBV10-3 to TRBJ2-1, with TRBD2 as a possible D gene (5 bases). The CDR3 has 14 amino acids. Germline V lookup: CDR1 ENHRY, CDR2 SYGVKD. V dropped 3 bases and J dropped 5 bases, with 11 bases sitting between them. The CDR3 spells CAISDRDHHNEQFF. The CDR3 coding sequence is TGTGCCATCAGTGACCGGGATCATCACAATGAGCAGTTCTTC.

This clone appeared once. V gene TRBV11-2 combines with J gene TRBJ2-1; 8 bases match TRBD2. Trimming removed 1 base from V and 8 bases from J; junction bases left unmatched: 4. CDR1 is SGHAT, CDR2 FQNNGV, per germline. The CDR3 length is 14 residues. DNA for the CDR3: TGTGCCAGCAGCTTAGTGGAGACTAGCGATGAGCAGTTCTTC. It specifies CASSLVETSDEQFF.

The chain uses TRBV29-1 and TRBJ1-1; 8 bases map to TRBD1. V gave up 7 bases and J gave up 1 base; unmatched junction bases: 8. This CDR3 is built from 14 residues. Germline CDR1 and CDR2: SQVTM and ANQGSEA. The CDR3: CSAQTGAGNTEAFF. DNA for the CDR3: TGCAGCGCTCAGACAGGGGCGGGGAACACTGAAGCTTTCTTT.

The gene calls are TRBV5-3 and TRBJ1-3; TRBD1 is a possible D gene (5 bases). Being an ORF, TRBV5-3 has a function that is uncertain. This CDR3 comprises 14 residues. V lost 6 bases to trimming and J lost 0 bases, with 10 bases between them. CDR3 residues: CARTTRGSGNTIYF. Here the CDR3 DNA reads TGTGCCAGAACGACAAGGGGCTCTGGAAACACCATATATTTT.

V gene TRBV28 combines with J gene TRBJ2-7, with TRBD1 matching 12 bases. V dropped 5 bases and J dropped 2; count of bases not matched to a gene: 10. The germline V gene has CDR1 MDHEN and CDR2 SYDVKM. The CDR3 runs 17 residues. The CDR3 bases are TGTGCCAGCAGTCACTTAAAGGGGACAGGGGGCGCCTACGAGCAGTACTTC. It is translated as CASSHLKGTGGAYEQYF.